This record covers a single TCR beta chain. Donors were all healthy Caucasians. These data are taken from a study of identical twins. The CDR3 totals 12 residues. The germline V gene has CDR1 LGHDT and CDR2 YNNKEL (reference sequence). With 0 bases removed from V and 10 bases from J, the gap between germline ends came to 7 bases. TCRdb recomputed calls from the 5' RACE reads with MiXCR, one row per CDR3 protein. The table records 1.5 million to 2 million distinct CDR3 sequences, around 29% of them present only once. Source material: cord blood. The clonotype originates from a newborn girl in good health. The V call is TRBV3-1, the J call TRBJ2-1; no definite D call. The CDR3: CASSQEDREQFF. The CDR3 bases are TGTGCCAGCAGCCAAGAGGACCGCGAGCAGTTCTTC.